The T cell receptor beta chain under discussion was sequenced for a study of PD-1 blockade in mismatch repair-deficient tumors. Study at large: All were previously treated, progressing patients with around eleven mismatch repair-deficient cancer types. Points from the study as a whole: Rapid post-treatment expansion, then contraction, generally preceding radiologic response, marked tumor-resident clones.

CDR1 SGHDN and CDR2 FVKESK come from the germline V gene. Unmatched junction bases numbered 10, after V lost 3 bases and J lost 8 bases. This CDR3 contains 17 residues. Note on this clone: As yet, its antigen is unknown.

A few pembrolizumab responders had their TCRs sequenced. The table came from immunoSEQ multiplex PCR; TCRdb's copy has only in-frame clones and leaves some out. The sample lists about 79,000 clones, about four fifths occurring once. The sample in question was peripheral blood, obtained 44 weeks after starting pembrolizumab. V is TRBV14 and J is TRBJ2-1, with 13 nucleotides matching TRBD2. The source is an adult with mismatch repair-deficient cancer. The CDR3 sequence is CASSQWTSGRPAHEQFF. Here the CDR3 DNA reads TGTGCCAGCAGCCAGTGGACTAGCGGGAGACCAGCCCATGAGCAGTTCTTC.